These 9 T cell receptor beta chains originate from one sample sequenced in a study of metastatic and nonmetastatic thyroid tumors. TCRdb re-called the PCR reads through MiXCR. The data show 5,500 to 8,000 clones, with roughly a third seen just once and about 21% held by the top ten. Among the patients, none had received any treatment before thyroid surgery. Sequenced: tumor tissue. These TCRs come from a female donor with papillary thyroid cancer or a benign thyroid nodule (not recorded which). Some clones in this sample may be carry-over from other donors' samples.

The chain links TRBV15 to TRBJ2-2; D is unclear. The CDR3 extends over 14 amino acids. V lost 1 base, J lost 7 bases, and 10 bases lay in between. Looked up from germline, CDR1 is LNHNV and CDR2 is YYDKDF (reference sequence). This CDR3 is CATSRVSEYGELFF. The CDR3 region has the DNA TGTGCCACCAGCAGAGTCAGCGAATACGGGGAGCTGTTTTTT. The full variable domain, completed using reference TRBV15 and TRBJ2-2, is DAMVIQNPRYQVTQFGKPVTLSCSQTLNHNVMYWYQQKSSQAPKLLFHYYDKDFNNEADTPDNFQSRRPNTSFCFLDIRSPGLGDTAMYLCATSRVSEYGELFFGEGSRLTVL.

V and J are TRBV6-1 and TRBJ1-2; the match to TRBD1 covers 10 bases. The CDR3 consists of 15 residues. The germline V gene encodes CDR1 MNHNS and CDR2 SASEGT. Trimming cost V 2 bases and J 8 bases; bases outside gene matches: 8. CDR3 coding DNA: TGTGCCAGCAGTGAAAAGGGACAGGGGCAGTACGGCTACACCTTC. Translated: CASSEKGQGQYGYTF.

With respect to this clone: Germline is not matched at one junction end, which may reflect a read error. The chain carries TRBV20-1 and TRBJ2-7; 9 nucleotides agree with TRBD1. Germline V gives CDR1 DFQATT, CDR2 SNEGSKA (reference sequence). This CDR3 is 15 amino acids long. CDR3 sequence: CSAREGTGSSYEQYF. CDR3 nucleotides: TGCAGTGCTCGAGAAGGGACAGGGAGCTCCTACGAGCAGTACTTC.

The chain couples TRBV20-1 to TRBJ2-2; D is possibly TRBD1 or TRBD2 (5 bases each). There are 16 residues in the CDR3. Germline V gene data show CDR1 as DFQATT and CDR2 as SNEGSKA (reference sequence). The V and J ends lost 5 bases and 2 bases respectively, with 18 bases between them. The CDR3 DNA follows: TGCAGTGCTTCCCCCTGGGGGAGTGGTAACACCGGGGAGCTGTTTTTT. Its translation is CSASPWGSGNTGELFF.

V and J are TRBV6-5 and TRBJ2-1; 14 nucleotides agree with TRBD2. Unmatched junction bases numbered 13, after V lost 5 bases and J lost 1 base. Germline values: CDR1 MNHEY, CDR2 SVGAGI. The CDR3 length is 20 residues. CDR3 region: CASSPGLAGVRGWSYNEQFF. CDR3 sequence (DNA): TGTGCCAGCAGTCCGGGACTAGCGGGAGTGAGGGGCTGGTCCTACAATGAGCAGTTCTTC.

This chain connects TRBV11-2 to TRBJ2-7; 8 bases match TRBD1. CDR1 and CDR2 from the germline V gene are SGHAT and FQNNGV. This CDR3 has 17 residues. V gave up 4 bases and J gave up 2 bases; unmatched junction bases: 13. CDR3 residues: CASSSQSWTGYTYEQYF. For the CDR3, the DNA is TGTGCCAGCAGCTCTCAAAGTTGGACAGGGTACACCTACGAGCAGTACTTC. Together with reference TRBV11-2 and TRBJ2-7, the CDR3 gives the full variable domain: EAGVAQSPRYKIIEKRQSVAFWCNPISGHATLYWYQQILGQGPKLLIQFQNNGVVDDSQLPKDRFSAERLKGVDSTLKIQPAKLEDSAVYLCASSSQSWTGYTYEQYFGPGTRLTVT.

This chain connects TRBV28 to TRBJ2-1, with TRBD2 matching over 11 bases. The CDR3 runs to 15 residues. Germline V lookup: CDR1 MDHEN, CDR2 SYDVKM. V shed 3 bases, J shed 6 bases, and the junction held 4 bases outside the gene matches. The CDR3 spells CASSFRLAGGNEQFF. The CDR3 nucleotides are TGTGCCAGCAGTTTTAGGCTAGCGGGAGGCAATGAGCAGTTCTTC.

The V and J genes are TRBV7-9 and TRBJ1-2; D remains ambiguous. CDR1 is SEHNR and CDR2 is FQNEAQ in the germline V gene (reference sequence). The V end lost 5 bases, the J end lost 8 bases, and 12 bases lay between the germline ends. The CDR3 extends over 12 amino acids. DNA of the CDR3: TGTGCCAGCAGCAATTTAGAGAAAGGCTACACCTTC. Its translation: CASSNLEKGYTF. The whole variable domain, remainder taken from reference TRBV7-9 and TRBJ1-2, is DTGVSQNPRHKITKRGQNVTFRCDPISEHNRLYWYRQTLGQGPEFLTYFQNEAQLEKSRLLSDRFSAERPKGSFSTLEIQRTEQGDSAMYLCASSNLEKGYTFGSGTRLTVV.

The chain joins TRBV27 to TRBJ2-7, with TRBD1 matching 9 bases. Looked up from germline, CDR1 is MNHEY and CDR2 is SMNVEV (reference sequence). This CDR3 spans 13 amino acids. The V gene end was trimmed by 6 bases and the J gene end by 3 bases; junction bases not matched to a gene: 3. The chain's CDR3 is CASRMTGGYEQYF. CDR3 bases: TGTGCCAGCAGGATGACAGGGGGCTACGAGCAGTACTTC.